This T cell receptor (beta chain) was sequenced during a study of radiotherapy plus CTLA-4 blockade in lung cancer. Germline V lookup: CDR1 LNHDA, CDR2 SQIVND (reference sequence). V lost 9 bases to trimming and J lost 3 bases; unmatched junction nucleotides: 7. The CDR3 runs to 13 residues. Study-level findings and limits: It was early blood T cell clone dynamics, with interferon-beta, that reportedly best predicted response.

On this clone: The antigen remains unidentified.

The assay was immunoSEQ multiplex PCR, and TCRdb's table has in-frame clones only and misses some. This table has about 87,000 clones, around 84% appearing once. The chain is built from TRBV19 and TRBJ1-2; 7 bases are shared with TRBD1. The specimen was peripheral blood, collected from a patient treated with radiotherapy plus ipilimumab. The clonotype was recovered from a human donor with non-small cell lung cancer that progressed on radiotherapy plus ipilimumab. The CDR3 DNA is TGTGCCAGCGAGGGGGCCCGGCACTATGGCTACACCTTC. Its translation: CASEGARHYGYTF.